The T cell receptor beta chain under discussion was sequenced for a study of regulatory T cells in long-lasting Graves disease. Study results and limitations: Thyroid tissue went unstudied; only peripheral blood was examined.

This clonotype was counted ten times or more. Its antigen is not identified. The sample's time point: newly diagnosed GD, antithyroid drugs for less than 3 months. The TCR library used RNA extracted from PBMCs. To make TCR beta libraries, researchers used iRepertoire HTBI primers and Arm-PCR of CDR3 regions. One entry per CDR3 protein, called by TCRdb with MiXCR from the multiplex PCR reads. The profile shows a few hundred thousand distinct CDR3 sequences, roughly a fifth of them singletons. The CDR3 totals 15 residues. The V end was cut by 1 base, the J end by 8 bases, with 12 bases between. Germline V lookup: CDR1 LNHNV, CDR2 YYDKDF (reference sequence).

J is TRBJ1-6 and V is TRBV15, with D possibly matching TRBD1 (5 bases). Sequencing used peripheral blood mononuclear cells (PBMCs), obtained at new diagnosis, from a patient treated with antithyroid drugs. The TCR was taken from a female donor with Graves disease. CDR3 coding DNA: TGTGCCACCAGCAGAGGGGACGGGGTCCATTCACCCCTCCACTTT. This codes for CATSRGDGVHSPLHF.